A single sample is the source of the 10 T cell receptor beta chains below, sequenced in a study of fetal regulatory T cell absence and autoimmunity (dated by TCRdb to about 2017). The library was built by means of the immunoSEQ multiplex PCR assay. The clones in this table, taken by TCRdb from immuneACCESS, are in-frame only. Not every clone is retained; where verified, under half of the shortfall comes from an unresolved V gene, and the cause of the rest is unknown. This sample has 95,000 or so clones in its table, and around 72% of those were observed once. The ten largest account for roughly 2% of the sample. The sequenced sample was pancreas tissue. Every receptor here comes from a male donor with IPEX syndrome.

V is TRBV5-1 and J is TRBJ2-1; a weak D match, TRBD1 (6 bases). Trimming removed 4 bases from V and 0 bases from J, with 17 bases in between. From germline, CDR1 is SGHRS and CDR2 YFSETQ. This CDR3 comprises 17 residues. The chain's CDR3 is CASSPAPGHLSYNEQFF. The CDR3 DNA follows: TGCGCCAGCAGCCCCGCTCCGGGACACCTCTCCTACAATGAGCAGTTCTTC.

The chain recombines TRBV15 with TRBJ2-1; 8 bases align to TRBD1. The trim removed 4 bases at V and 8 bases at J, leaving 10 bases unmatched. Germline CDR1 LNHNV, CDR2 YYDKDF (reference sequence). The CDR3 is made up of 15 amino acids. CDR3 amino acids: CATSISRGRFDEQFF. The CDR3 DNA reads TGTGCCACCAGCATCAGCAGGGGGCGCTTCGATGAGCAGTTCTTC.

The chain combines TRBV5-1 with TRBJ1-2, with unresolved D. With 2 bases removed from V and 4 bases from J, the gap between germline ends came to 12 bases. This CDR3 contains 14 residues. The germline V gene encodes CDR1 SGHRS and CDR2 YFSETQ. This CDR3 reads CASSFGGGAYGYTF. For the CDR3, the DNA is TGCGCCAGCAGCTTTGGCGGCGGAGCCTATGGCTACACCTTC.

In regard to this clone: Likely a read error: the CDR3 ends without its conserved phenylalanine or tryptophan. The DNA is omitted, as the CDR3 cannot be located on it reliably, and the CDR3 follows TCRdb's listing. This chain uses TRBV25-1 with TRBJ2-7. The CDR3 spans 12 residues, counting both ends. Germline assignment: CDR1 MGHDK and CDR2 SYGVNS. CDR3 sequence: CASSEKAQGKLA.

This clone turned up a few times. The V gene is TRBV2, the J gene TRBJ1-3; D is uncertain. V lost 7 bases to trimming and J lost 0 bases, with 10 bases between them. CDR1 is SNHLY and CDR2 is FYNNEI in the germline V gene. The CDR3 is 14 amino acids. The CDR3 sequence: CASKDFPSGNTIYF. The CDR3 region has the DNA TGTGCCAGCAAGGACTTTCCCTCTGGAAACACCATATATTTT.

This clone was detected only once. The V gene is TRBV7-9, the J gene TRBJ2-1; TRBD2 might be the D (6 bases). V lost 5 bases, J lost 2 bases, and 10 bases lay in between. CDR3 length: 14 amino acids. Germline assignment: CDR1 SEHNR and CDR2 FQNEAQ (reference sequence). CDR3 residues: CASSHGGAYNEQFF. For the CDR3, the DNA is TGTGCCAGCAGCCACGGCGGGGCCTACAATGAGCAGTTCTTC. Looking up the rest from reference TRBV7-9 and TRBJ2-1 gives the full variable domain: DTGVSQNPRHKITKRGQNVTFRCDPISEHNRLYWYRQTLGQGPEFLTYFQNEAQLEKSRLLSDRFSAERPKGSFSTLEIQRTEQGDSAMYLCASSHGGAYNEQFFGPGTRLTVL.

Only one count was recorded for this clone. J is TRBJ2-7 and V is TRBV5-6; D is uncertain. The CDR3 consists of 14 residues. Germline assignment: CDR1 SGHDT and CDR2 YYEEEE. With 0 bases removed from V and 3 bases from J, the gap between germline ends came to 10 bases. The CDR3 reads CASSLVGNSYEQYF. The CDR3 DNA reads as TGTGCCAGCAGCTTGGTGGGAAATAGCTACGAGCAGTACTTC.

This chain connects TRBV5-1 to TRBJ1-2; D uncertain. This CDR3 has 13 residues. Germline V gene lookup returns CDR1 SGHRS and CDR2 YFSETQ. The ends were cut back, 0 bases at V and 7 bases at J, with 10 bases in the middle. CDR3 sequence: CASSLVGYRGYTF. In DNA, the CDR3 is TGCGCCAGCAGCTTGGTGGGGTATCGTGGCTACACCTTC.

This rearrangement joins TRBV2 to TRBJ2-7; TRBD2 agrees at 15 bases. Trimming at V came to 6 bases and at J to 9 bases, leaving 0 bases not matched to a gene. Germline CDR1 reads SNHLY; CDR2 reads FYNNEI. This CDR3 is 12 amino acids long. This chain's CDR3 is CASRGLAGGQYF. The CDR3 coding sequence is TGTGCCAGCAGGGGACTAGCGGGAGGGCAGTACTTC.

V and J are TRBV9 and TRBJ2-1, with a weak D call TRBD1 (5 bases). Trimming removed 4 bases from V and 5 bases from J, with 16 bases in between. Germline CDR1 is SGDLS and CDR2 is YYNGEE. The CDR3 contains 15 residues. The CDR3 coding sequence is TGTGCCAGCAGCCCGACAGTCTGGGGAAACAATGAGCAGTTCTTC. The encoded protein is CASSPTVWGNNEQFF.